The clone carrying this TCR beta chain has just a few counts. Per the germline V gene, CDR1 is MGHDK and CDR2 is SYGVNS. The CDR3 spans 13 residues. V lost 5 bases and J 11 bases, leaving 18 bases between the germline ends. The authors drew about 10 milliliters of peripheral blood from each donor. Isolation of PBMCs gave at least 7 million cells per sample. Through a sample-barcoded 5' primer and a J-beta primer mix, a second PCR was run for about 6 to 11 cycles. TCRdb recomputed calls from the 5' RACE reads with MiXCR, one row per CDR3 protein. The table includes around 1,000,000 distinct CDR3 sequences, 20% to 25% detected once. This sample stems from a study of blood T cells in healthy people across ages. This sample also appeared in a second study, on T cells of mothers and their children. As that report states: Each child gave 2.5 million to 3.5 million TCR beta CDR3 reads (each mother, over 8.5 million).

Sequenced sample: blood. This sequence joins TRBV25-1 and TRBJ1-1; D is unresolved. The receptor comes from a girl aged 2-9 years in good health. The CDR3 sequence is CASSLPIVGTAFF. CDR3 nucleotides: TGTGCCAGCAGTCTACCTATTGTGGGAACGGCTTTCTTT. Variable domain in full (rest from reference TRBV25-1 and TRBJ1-1): EADIYQTPRYLVIGTGKKITLECSQTMGHDKMYWYQQDPGMELHLIHYSYGVNSTEKGDLSSESTVSRIRTEHFPLTLESARPSHTSQYLCASSLPIVGTAFFGQGTRLTVV.